Described below is a single TCR beta chain sequence and its context. This receptor's antigen is unknown. Base qualities are not recorded, but no much larger clone differs from it by a single base. V is clipped by 2 bases and J by 1 base, and the sequence between their germline boundaries is 9 bases long. From the germline V gene, CDR1 is SGHRS and CDR2 is YFSETQ. From its cysteine to its phenylalanine, the CDR3 spans 14 amino acids. The retained sequence is limited to the CDR3, 42 bases, with the frame set at the first base. The donors were healthy, HIV-negative adults with no recently reported acute infections or vaccinations. All donors were Caucasian adults living in Nashville, Tennessee, USA. Magnetic negative selection was used to enrich CD4+ T cells, after which naive cells were positively selected on CD45RA and the negative fraction became the memory subset. Blood was collected by leukapheresis, and PBMCs were isolated by Ficoll-Histopaque density gradient centrifugation and then cryopreserved in liquid nitrogen vapor phase. Analytical flow cytometry was used to check the purity and quantity of every magnetically sorted T cell population. Genomic DNA was isolated from each sorted fraction and quantified by UV absorbance on a Nanodrop 2000c.

The data originate from a study of shared clonotypes between healthy human individuals (dated by TCRdb to 2018 to 2020). Background for the entire study: The cohort included three men and a couple of women between 18 and 49 years of age. To increase sequencing depth and limit assay-specific biases, TCR repertoire library preparation and sequencing were carried out by different laboratories using diverse techniques. Each donor's leukapheresis produced roughly between roughly 0.85 and 10 billion PBMCs. To estimate repertoire size and how much clonotype sharing occurs between individuals, the study deeply sequenced the blood TCR repertoires of a handful of healthy adults. For each donor, CD4 naive and CD4 memory were each given three plates, CD8 naive was given two plates, and CD8 memory was given one plate.

Paper-wide results and their limitations: Only blood was sampled, and tissue TCR repertoires likely differ from those in blood. Pairwise subsampling led to the expectation that sequencing depth would affect the degree of clonotype sharing among donors. Larger estimated clonotype richness was generally found for naive subsets than for memory subsets. Even with the large sequencing depth, rarefaction of the sorted-subset datasets indicated that sequencing was incomplete. Across a few donors, about 4.5% of naive CD4, roughly 3.5% of naive CD8, roughly 2.3% of memory CD4, and about 0.44% of memory CD8 clonotypes were shared. Compared with non-shared clonotypes, the clonotypes found in all four sorted-subset donors had higher generation probabilities. The genetic and exposure-history diversity represented was limited by the small number of donors.

Using the deep immunoSEQ assay, multiplex PCR amplified TCR CDR3 regions from genomic DNA. For each cell subset, the extracted genomic DNA was distributed evenly across all wells of several immunoSEQ 96-well plates, and each plate served as one replicate. Each replicate PCR for sorted subsets received about 200 ng genomic DNA, equal to about 30,000 T cell genomes. Purified libraries were measured with a Qubit 3.0 fluorometer, size-checked on a Bioanalyzer 2100, and measured again with the KAPA Library Quantification kit. Every immunoSEQ 96-well plate was sequenced on a separate single-read 150-cycle Illumina NextSeq 550 flow cell. Under the source paper's analysis protocol: Because only junctional sequences without quality scores were contained in the immunoSEQ output, filtering matching that applied to full-length reads could not be performed. To assign V/J genes and CDR3, sequences were annotated against IMGT germline references using PyIR, a Python wrapper for IgBLAST v1.9. Reads were filtered out if the reads had weak V/J assignments (E-value above 1e-6), no CDR3, stop codons, out-of-frame junctions, or ambiguous translated residues. V3J clonotypes were defined by identical inferred V gene, J gene, and CDR3 amino acid sequence. To compute the percentage overlap between repertoires, the number of shared unique clonotypes was divided by the size of the smaller repertoire. RTK rarefaction, the Chao1 estimator, and Recon v2.1 estimates of unobserved clonotypes were used to assess repertoire richness. For all TCRbeta clonotypes obtained by the gDNA method from four donors, generation probabilities were computed with OLGA. TCRdb holds this immuneACCESS table with in-frame rearrangements only. Some clones are missing; in checked studies, unresolved V genes explain under half, and the rest has no known cause. The DNA gave D and trimming, while V, J and clone size come from that table. The sample contains more than 2 million clones, 90% to 97% of them found a single time. Clones ranked in the top ten supply roughly 0.13% of the sample.

The material sequenced was naive CD4+ T cells sorted from blood. The sample's cell subset or site label, decoded: CD45RA+ positively selected. This TCR was sampled from a young man in good health. The chain joins TRBV5-1 to TRBJ1-1; the D gene assignment is ambiguous. The nucleotides read TGCGCCAGCAGCTTCGGCAGAGCGAACACTGAAGCTTTCTTT. Translated, it reads CASSFGRANTEAFF.